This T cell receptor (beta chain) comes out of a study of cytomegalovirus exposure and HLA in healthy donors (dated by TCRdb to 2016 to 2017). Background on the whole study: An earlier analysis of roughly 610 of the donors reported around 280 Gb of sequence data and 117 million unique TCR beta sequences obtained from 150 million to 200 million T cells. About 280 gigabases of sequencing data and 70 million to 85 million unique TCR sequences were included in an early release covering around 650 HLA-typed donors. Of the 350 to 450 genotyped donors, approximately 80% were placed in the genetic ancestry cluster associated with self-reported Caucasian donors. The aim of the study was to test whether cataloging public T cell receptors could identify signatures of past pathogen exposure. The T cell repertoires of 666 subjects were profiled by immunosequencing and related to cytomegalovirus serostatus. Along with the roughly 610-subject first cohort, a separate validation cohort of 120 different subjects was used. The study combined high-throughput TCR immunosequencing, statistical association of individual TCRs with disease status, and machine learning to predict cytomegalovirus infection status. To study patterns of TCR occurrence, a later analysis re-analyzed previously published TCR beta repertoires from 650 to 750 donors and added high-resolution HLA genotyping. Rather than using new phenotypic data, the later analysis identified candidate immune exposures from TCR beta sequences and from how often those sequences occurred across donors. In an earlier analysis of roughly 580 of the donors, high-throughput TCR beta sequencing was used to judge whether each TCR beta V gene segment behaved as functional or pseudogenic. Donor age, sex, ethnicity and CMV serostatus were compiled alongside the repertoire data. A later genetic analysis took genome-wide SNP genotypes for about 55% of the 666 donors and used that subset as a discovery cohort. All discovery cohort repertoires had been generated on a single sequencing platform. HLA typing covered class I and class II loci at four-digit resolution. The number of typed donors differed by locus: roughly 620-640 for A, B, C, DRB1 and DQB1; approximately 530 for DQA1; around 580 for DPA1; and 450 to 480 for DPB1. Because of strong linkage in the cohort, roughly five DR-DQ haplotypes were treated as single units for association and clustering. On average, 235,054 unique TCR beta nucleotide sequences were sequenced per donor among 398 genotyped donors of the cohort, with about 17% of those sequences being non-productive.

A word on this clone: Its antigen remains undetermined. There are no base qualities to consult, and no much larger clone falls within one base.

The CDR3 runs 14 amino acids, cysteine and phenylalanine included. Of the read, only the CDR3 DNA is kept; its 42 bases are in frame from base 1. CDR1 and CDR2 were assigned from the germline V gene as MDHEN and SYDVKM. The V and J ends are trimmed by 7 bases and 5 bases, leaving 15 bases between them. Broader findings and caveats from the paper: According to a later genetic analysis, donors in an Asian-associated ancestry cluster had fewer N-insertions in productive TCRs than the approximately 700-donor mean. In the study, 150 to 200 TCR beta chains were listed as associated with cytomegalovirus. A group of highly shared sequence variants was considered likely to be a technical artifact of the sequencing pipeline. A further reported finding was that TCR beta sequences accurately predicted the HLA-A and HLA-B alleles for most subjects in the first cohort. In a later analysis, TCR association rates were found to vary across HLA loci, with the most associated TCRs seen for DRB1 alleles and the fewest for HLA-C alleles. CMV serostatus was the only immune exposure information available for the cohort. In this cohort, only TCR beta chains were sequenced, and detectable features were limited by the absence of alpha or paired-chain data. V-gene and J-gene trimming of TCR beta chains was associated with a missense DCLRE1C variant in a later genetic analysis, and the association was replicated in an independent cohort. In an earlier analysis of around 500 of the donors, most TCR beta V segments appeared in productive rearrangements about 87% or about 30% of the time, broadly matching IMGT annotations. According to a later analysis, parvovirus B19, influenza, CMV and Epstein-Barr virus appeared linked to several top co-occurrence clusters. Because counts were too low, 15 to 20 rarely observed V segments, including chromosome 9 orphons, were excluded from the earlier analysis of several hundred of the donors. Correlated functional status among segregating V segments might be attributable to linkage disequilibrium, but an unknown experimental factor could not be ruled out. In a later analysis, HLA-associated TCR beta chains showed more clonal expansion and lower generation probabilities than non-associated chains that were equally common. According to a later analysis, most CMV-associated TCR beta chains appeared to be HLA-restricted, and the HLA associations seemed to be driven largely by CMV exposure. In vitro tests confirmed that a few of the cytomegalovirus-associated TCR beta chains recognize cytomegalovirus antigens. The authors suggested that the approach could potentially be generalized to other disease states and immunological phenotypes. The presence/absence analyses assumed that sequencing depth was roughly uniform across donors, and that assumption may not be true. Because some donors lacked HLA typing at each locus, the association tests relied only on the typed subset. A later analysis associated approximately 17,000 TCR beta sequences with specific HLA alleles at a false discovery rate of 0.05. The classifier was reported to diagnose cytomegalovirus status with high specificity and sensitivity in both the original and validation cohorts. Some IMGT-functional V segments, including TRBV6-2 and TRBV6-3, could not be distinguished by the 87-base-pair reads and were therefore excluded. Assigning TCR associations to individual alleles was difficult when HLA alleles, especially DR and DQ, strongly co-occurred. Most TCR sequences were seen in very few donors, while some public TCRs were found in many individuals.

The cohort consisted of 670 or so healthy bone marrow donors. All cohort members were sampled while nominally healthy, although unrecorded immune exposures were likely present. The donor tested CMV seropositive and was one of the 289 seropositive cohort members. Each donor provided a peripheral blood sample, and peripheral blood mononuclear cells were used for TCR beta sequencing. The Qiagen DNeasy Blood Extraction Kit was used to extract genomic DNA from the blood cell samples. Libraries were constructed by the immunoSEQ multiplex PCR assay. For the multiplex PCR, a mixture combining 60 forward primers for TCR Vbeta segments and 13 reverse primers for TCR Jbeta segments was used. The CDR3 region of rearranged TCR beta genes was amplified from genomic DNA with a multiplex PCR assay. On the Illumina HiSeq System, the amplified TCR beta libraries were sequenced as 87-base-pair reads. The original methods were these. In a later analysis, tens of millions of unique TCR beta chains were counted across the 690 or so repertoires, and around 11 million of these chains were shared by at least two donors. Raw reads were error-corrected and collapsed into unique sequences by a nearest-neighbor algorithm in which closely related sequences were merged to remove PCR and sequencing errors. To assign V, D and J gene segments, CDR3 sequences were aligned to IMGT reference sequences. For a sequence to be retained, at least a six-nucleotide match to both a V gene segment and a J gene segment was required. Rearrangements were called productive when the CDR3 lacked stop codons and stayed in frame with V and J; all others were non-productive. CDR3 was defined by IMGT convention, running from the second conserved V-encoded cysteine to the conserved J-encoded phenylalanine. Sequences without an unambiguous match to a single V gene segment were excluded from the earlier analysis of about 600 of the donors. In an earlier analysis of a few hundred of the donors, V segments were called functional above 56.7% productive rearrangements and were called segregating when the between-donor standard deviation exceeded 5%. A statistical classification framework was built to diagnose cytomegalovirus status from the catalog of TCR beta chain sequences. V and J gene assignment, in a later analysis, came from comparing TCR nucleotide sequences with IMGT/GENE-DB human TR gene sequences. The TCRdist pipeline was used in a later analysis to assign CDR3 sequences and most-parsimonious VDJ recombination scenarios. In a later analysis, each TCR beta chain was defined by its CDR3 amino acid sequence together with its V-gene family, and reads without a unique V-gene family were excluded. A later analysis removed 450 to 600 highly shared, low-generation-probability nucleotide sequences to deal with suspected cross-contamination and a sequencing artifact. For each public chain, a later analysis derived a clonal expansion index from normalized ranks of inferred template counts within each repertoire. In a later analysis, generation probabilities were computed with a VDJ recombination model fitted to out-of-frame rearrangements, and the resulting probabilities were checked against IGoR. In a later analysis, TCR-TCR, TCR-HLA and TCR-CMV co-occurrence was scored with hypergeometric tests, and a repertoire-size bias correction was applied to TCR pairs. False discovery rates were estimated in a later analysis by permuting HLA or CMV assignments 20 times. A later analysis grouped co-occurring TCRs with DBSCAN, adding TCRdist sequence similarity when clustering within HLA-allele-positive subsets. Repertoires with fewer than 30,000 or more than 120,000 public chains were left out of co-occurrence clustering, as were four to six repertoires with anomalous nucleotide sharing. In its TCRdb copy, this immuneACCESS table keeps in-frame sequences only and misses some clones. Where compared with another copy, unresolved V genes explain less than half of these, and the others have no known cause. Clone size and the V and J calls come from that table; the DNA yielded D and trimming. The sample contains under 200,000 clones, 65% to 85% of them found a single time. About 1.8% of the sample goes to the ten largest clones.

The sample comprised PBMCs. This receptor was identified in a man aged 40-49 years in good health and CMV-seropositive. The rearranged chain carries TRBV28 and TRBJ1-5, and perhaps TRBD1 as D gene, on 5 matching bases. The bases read TGTGCCAGCACCAGACCCGGGGGGGATCAGCCCCAGCATTTT. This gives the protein CASTRPGGDQPQHF.